Following are 27 T cell receptor beta chains from one sample sequenced in a study of blood T cells in healthy people across ages (dated by TCRdb to between 2014 and 2017). The library was generated by 5' RACE. Sequencing instrument: Illumina HiSeq 2500. A second PCR of roughly 7 to 12 cycles was run with a J-beta primer mix and a sample-barcoded 5' primer. TCRdb ran its own pipeline on the public reads, namely fastp trimming at Q25 and MiXCR clone calling, and kept in-frame beta chains. For every CDR3 protein sequence, its rows merge into one entry that carries the most common genes and DNA. The table for this sample lists around 1.7 million distinct CDR3 sequences; 28% of them were counted only once. About 8% of the sample comes from the top ten. Sequences were obtained from blood. The receptor set was obtained from a woman aged 30 to 39 in good health.

CDR3 amino acids: CASSRVSWAEGTYEQYF. The CDR3 DNA reads TGTGCCAGCAGTCGGGTCTCCTGGGCCGAGGGAACCTACGAGCAGTACTTC. This chain joins TRBV6-1 and TRBJ2-4; a weak D match, TRBD2 (5 bases). The DNA matches TRBJ2-7 better at its end, which makes the J call doubtful. The CDR3 contains 17 residues. Germline V gene sequence: CDR1 MNHNS, CDR2 SASEGT.

V and J are TRBV4-1 and TRBJ1-3, with D maybe TRBD1 (5 bases). CDR1 and CDR2 (germline): MGHRA, YSYEKL. V was pared by 1 base and J by 6 bases, with 10 bases between. The CDR3 spans 14 residues. The CDR3 sequence is CASSQARDPNTIYF. DNA of the CDR3: TGCGCCAGCAGCCAAGCGAGGGACCCAAACACCATATATTTT.

This clonotype was detected only a few times. The chain links TRBV12-3 or TRBV12-4 to TRBJ2-2; 12 bases map to TRBD2. The J segment lost 8 bases and the V segment lost 6 bases, leaving 7 bases of the junction unmatched. The CDR3 has 15 residues. The CDR3 coding sequence is TGTGCCAGCAGAACCCTAGCGGGAGGGCCGGGGGAGCTGTTTTTT. Translated: CASRTLAGGPGELFF.

This clonotype turned up a few times. This chain joins TRBV18 and TRBJ2-7, with D perhaps TRBD1 (6 bases). V lost 1 base to trimming and J lost 6 bases, with 25 bases between them. The CDR3 spans 18 residues. Per the germline V gene, CDR1 is KGHSH and CDR2 is LQKENI. This CDR3 reads CASSPLSGNRQGSGEQYF. The DNA of the CDR3 is TGTGCCAGCTCACCACTCTCCGGGAATAGGCAGGGGAGTGGCGAGCAGTACTTC.

This clonotype was seen at least ten times. The chain is built from TRBV6-5 and TRBJ2-7; 7 nucleotides match TRBD1. This CDR3 has 15 residues. Per germline, CDR1 MNHEY and CDR2 SVGAGI. V shed 0 bases and J 2 bases; nucleotides not matched to a gene: 4. CDR3 loop: CASSYSRDRTYEQYF. The CDR3 DNA reads as TGTGCCAGCAGTTACTCGAGGGACAGAACCTACGAGCAGTACTTC.

With respect to this clonotype: A read error may produce the germline difference seen at one junction end. This rearrangement joins TRBV20-1 to TRBJ2-1; D tentatively fits TRBD1 or TRBD2 (6 bases each). This CDR3 has 18 residues. The germline CDR1 and CDR2 sequences are DFQATT and SNEGSKA (reference sequence). Here the CDR3 reads CSARVTQGSEDYYNKQFF. The CDR3 bases are TGCAGTGCTAGGGTTACGCAGGGGTCAGAGGACTACTACAATAAGCAGTTCTTC.

V is TRBV6-1 and J is TRBJ1-6; perhaps TRBD1 as D (5 bases). There are 18 residues in the CDR3. Trimming took 5 bases from V and 0 from J, leaving 17 bases between them. The germline V gene has CDR1 MNHNS and CDR2 SASEGT. The CDR3 protein is CASSSQAQGSSYNSPLHF. As DNA, the CDR3 is TGTGCCAGCAGTAGCCAGGCTCAGGGCAGCTCCTATAATTCACCCCTCCACTTT.

In this sample, this clonotype turned up a few times. The genes are TRBV5-1 and TRBJ2-1; the D call may be TRBD1 or TRBD2 (5 bases each). Trimming pared 0 bases from V and 14 bases from J, leaving 18 bases between. This CDR3 comprises 14 residues. Germline-derived CDR1 and CDR2 are SGHRS and YFSETQ. The CDR3 protein is CASSLGQGVGSKFF. The CDR3 DNA sequence: TGCGCCAGCAGCTTGGGGCAGGGAGTCGGGTCTAAGTTCTTC. The variable domain in full, completed from reference TRBV5-1 and TRBJ2-1, reads KAGVTQTPRYLIKTRGQQVTLSCSPISGHRSVSWYQQTPGQGLQFLFEYFSETQRNKGNFPGRFSGRQFSNSRSEMNVSTLELGDSALYLCASSLGQGVGSKFFGPGTRLTVL.

V gene TRBV20-1 combines with J gene TRBJ1-2, with D possibly TRBD1 on 5 matching bases. Per the germline V gene, CDR1 is DFQATT and CDR2 is SNEGSKA (reference sequence). This CDR3 region has 16 residues. V dropped 0 bases and J dropped 5 bases, with 19 bases sitting between them. CDR3 sequence: CSARDVVLQGRYGYTF. The CDR3 nucleotides are TGCAGTGCTAGAGATGTTGTGTTGCAGGGCCGTTATGGCTACACCTTC.

V is TRBV12-3 or TRBV12-4 and J is TRBJ1-1; D not resolved. The CDR3 has 13 amino acids. Deletions cut 6 bases from V and 3 bases from J, with 11 bases between. The CDR3, as DNA: TGTGCCAGCAGATCTCAATTGGACACTGAAGCTTTCTTT. Encoded protein: CASRSQLDTEAFF.

This clonotype was seen a handful of times. The chain joins TRBV5-1 to TRBJ1-5; 7 bases line up with TRBD1. V lost 6 bases, J lost 1 base, and 13 bases stayed unmatched. CDR1 and CDR2 (germline): SGHRS, YFSETQ. CDR3 length: 17 amino acids. CDR3 coding DNA: TGCGCCAGCACACCGACAGGGCTGGAACCCAGCAATCAGCCCCAGCATTTT. It yields the protein CASTPTGLEPSNQPQHF.

The chain uses TRBV20-1 and TRBJ2-1; D is tentatively TRBD1 or TRBD2 (5 bases each). V lost 6 bases, J lost 6 bases, and 12 bases lay in between. Germline V gene data show CDR1 as DFQATT and CDR2 as SNEGSKA (reference sequence). The CDR3 contains 12 residues. The CDR3 here is CSATGPFNEQFF. The CDR3 DNA reads TGCAGTGCGACGGGACCTTTCAATGAGCAGTTCTTC.

Note on this clonotype: A much bigger clone sits one base away, suggesting this may be a read error. V usage is TRBV6-6 and J usage is TRBJ1-6; 8 bases fit TRBD1. The germline V gene encodes CDR1 MNHNY and CDR2 SVGAGI (reference sequence). The CDR3 runs 17 residues. CDR3 coding DNA: TGTGCCGGCAGACGGGGACAGGAGAGCTCCTATAATTCACCCCTCCACTTT. Translation gives CAGRRGQESSYNSPLHF.

Note on this clonotype: Possible read error: a much larger clone is one base away. The chain employs TRBV29-1 and TRBJ2-5; 7 nucleotides match TRBD1. The CDR3 runs to 12 residues. Germline CDR1 and CDR2: SQVTM and ANQGSEA. The DNA for the CDR3 is TGCAGCCACGACAGGGCTCAAGAGACCCAGGACTTC. Residues: CSHDRAQETQDF.

This clonotype was observed a handful of times. V is TRBV6-2 or TRBV6-3 and J is TRBJ2-7; TRBD2 agrees at 12 bases. V lost 2 bases, J lost 4 bases, and 6 bases stayed unmatched. The CDR3 is 16 amino acids. From germline, CDR1 is MNHEY and CDR2 SVGEGT. DNA of the CDR3: TGTGCCAGCAGTTACGGGACTAGCGGGTGCCATTACGAGCAGTACTTC. It translates to CASSYGTSGCHYEQYF.

CDR3 protein: CASSSPGTSQETQYF. The CDR3 coding sequence is TGTGCCAGCAGTTCACCCGGGACAAGTCAAGAGACCCAGTACTTC. This chain connects TRBV28 to TRBJ2-5; TRBD1 is a possible D gene (6 bases). V lost 4 bases and J lost 2, with 14 bases in between. Germline-derived CDR1 and CDR2 are MDHEN and SYDVKM. The length of the CDR3 is 15 residues. Looking up the rest from reference TRBV28 and TRBJ2-5 gives the full variable domain: DVKVTQSSRYLVKRTGEKVFLECVQDMDHENMFWYRQDPGLGLRLIYFSYDVKMKEKGDIPEGYSVSREKKERFSLILESASTNQTSMYLCASSSPGTSQETQYFGPGTRLLVL.

The genes are TRBV12-3 or TRBV12-4 and TRBJ2-3; D might be TRBD1 (6 bases). Trimming took 8 bases from V and 4 from J, leaving 19 bases between them. CDR3 size: 15 residues. CDR3 protein: CASLIAQGRADTQYF. CDR3 sequence (DNA): TGTGCCAGCTTAATTGCTCAGGGGCGCGCAGATACGCAGTATTTT.

The table lists this clonotype with many counts. This rearrangement joins TRBV6-5 to TRBJ2-1, with a weak D call TRBD2 (5 bases). The CDR3 totals 16 residues. Germline assignment: CDR1 MNHEY and CDR2 SVGAGI. V was shortened by 4 bases and J by 9 bases, with 22 bases between the two germline ends. In nucleotides, the CDR3 is TGTGCCAGCAGTTCCATAGAGGAGTCGGGGTTAAGTGAGCAGTTCTTC. Protein: CASSSIEESGLSEQFF.

This clonotype came up many times. The chain uses TRBV6-2 or TRBV6-3 and TRBJ1-5; no clear D gene. Germline CDR1 is MNHEY and CDR2 is SVGEGT. This CDR3 spans 12 amino acids. Trimming pared 2 bases from V and 4 bases from J, leaving 3 bases between. This chain's CDR3 is CASSYRNQPQHF. The CDR3 DNA reads as TGTGCCAGCAGTTACCGGAATCAGCCCCAGCATTTT.

This clonotype was recorded a few times. The chain combines TRBV7-2 with TRBJ2-1, with 13 nucleotides matching TRBD2. This CDR3 contains 15 residues. Germline-derived CDR1 and CDR2 are SGHTA and FQGNSA. The ends lost 1 base at V and 13 bases at J; junction bases unmatched: 7. CDR3 DNA sequence: TGTGCCAGCAGCTTAGGGACTAGCGGGAGAAAGACCCAGTTCTTC. Protein sequence: CASSLGTSGRKTQFF.

This clonotype was recorded at least ten times. CDR3 loop: CASRIRDKNSPLHF. In DNA, the CDR3 is TGTGCCAGCAGGATCCGGGACAAGAATTCACCCCTCCACTTT. V is TRBV13 and J is TRBJ1-6, with a tentative D call TRBD1 (6 bases). V shed 6 bases and J shed 7 bases, with 13 bases lying between them. Per the germline V gene, CDR1 is PRHDT and CDR2 is FYEKMQ (reference sequence). This CDR3 is 14 amino acids long.

This rearrangement joins TRBV5-1 to TRBJ2-3, with D unclear. Germline values: CDR1 SGHRS, CDR2 YFSETQ. This CDR3 has 14 residues. The V gene lost 4 bases and the J gene lost 1 base, with 10 bases spanning the gap. The CDR3 DNA is TGCGCCAGCAGCATGTATCCAGGCACAGATACGCAGTATTTT. Residues: CASSMYPGTDTQYF.

This clonotype came up a few times. A junction boundary mismatches the germline segment, possibly from a read error. The V call is TRBV20-1, the J call TRBJ2-7; 10 nucleotides line up with TRBD1. The DNA end lines up better with TRBJ2-5; the J call may be wrong. CDR1 DFQATT and CDR2 SNEGSKA come from the germline V gene (reference sequence). The CDR3 runs 14 residues. The CDR3 spells CGAIRQGAWETQYF. The DNA for the CDR3 is TGCGGTGCTATTAGACAGGGGGCCTGGGAGACCCAGTACTTC.

V usage is TRBV11-2 and J usage is TRBJ2-3, with a tentative D call TRBD1 (6 bases). Germline CDR1 reads SGHAT; CDR2 reads FQNNGV. The V and J ends lost 3 bases and 5 bases respectively, with 15 bases between them. The CDR3 sequence is 15 residues long. For the CDR3, the DNA is TGTGCCAGCAGCTTCACGGGACACTATTTAGATACGCAGTATTTT. As protein: CASSFTGHYLDTQYF.

This sequence joins TRBV3-1 and TRBJ2-1, with 9 bases aligning to TRBD1. V lost 10 bases to trimming and J lost 3 bases; unmatched junction nucleotides: 4. The germline V gene has CDR1 LGHDT and CDR2 YNNKEL (reference sequence). CDR3 length: 13 residues. CDR3 bases: TGTGCCACAGGGACAGGGCTCTACAATGAGCAGTTCTTC. Translating it yields CATGTGLYNEQFF.

The V call is TRBV7-2, the J call TRBJ2-5; D possibly uses TRBD1 or TRBD2 (5 bases each). The CDR3 loop spans 14 amino acids. Looked up from germline, CDR1 is SGHTA and CDR2 is FQGNSA. Trimming cost V 5 bases and J 4 bases, with 14 bases left between them. CDR3 amino acids: CASSVNWGRETQYF. CDR3 nucleotides: TGTGCCAGCAGCGTCAACTGGGGGAGAGAGACCCAGTACTTC.

This clonotype was found many times. The chain employs TRBV20-1 and TRBJ2-7; 7 nucleotides line up with TRBD1. Germline V gene data show CDR1 as DFQATT and CDR2 as SNEGSKA (reference sequence). The length of the CDR3 is 13 residues. The V and J ends lost 6 bases and 1 base, in that order; junction bases with no gene match: 6. In DNA form, the CDR3 reads TGCAGTGCCTGGGACAGCCCTTCCTACGAGCAGTACTTC. Residues: CSAWDSPSYEQYF.